This T cell receptor beta chain is from a study of blood T cell repertoires in COVID-19. V shed 3 bases and J shed 2 bases, with 5 bases lying between them. Germline V lookup: CDR1 SNHLY, CDR2 FYNNEI. The CDR3 contains 13 residues. Sequenced by immunoSEQ multiplex PCR; TCRdb stores in-frame clones only, minus some. The sample contains about 350,000 clones, approximately 89% of which appear only once. Patients from Seattle were sampled longitudinally, starting during active infection. Source material: peripheral blood. The chain links TRBV2 to TRBJ1-5; D uncertain. This sequence was found in a woman aged 55-75 years with COVID-19, enrolled during active disease. The CDR3 sequence is CASSDIRNQPQHF. For the CDR3, the DNA is TGTGCCAGCAGTGATATCCGCAATCAGCCCCAGCATTTT.